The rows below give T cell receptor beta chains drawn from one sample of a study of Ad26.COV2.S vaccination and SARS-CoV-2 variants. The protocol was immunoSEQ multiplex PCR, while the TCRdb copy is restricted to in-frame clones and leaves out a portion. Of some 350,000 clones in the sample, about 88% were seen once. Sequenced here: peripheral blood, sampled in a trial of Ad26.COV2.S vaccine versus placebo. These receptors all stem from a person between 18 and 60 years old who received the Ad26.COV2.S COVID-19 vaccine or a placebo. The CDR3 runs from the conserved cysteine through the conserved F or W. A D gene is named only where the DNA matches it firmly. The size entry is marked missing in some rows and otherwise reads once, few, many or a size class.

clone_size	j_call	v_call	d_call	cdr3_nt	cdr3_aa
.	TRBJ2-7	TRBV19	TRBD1	TGTGCCAGTAGTATAGACGGGGACAGCTCCCGGGATGAACTCTACGAGCAGTACTTC	CASSIDGDSSRDELYEQYF
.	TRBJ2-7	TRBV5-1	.	TGCGCCAGCAGCTTGGACAGGCTAACCTACGAGCAGTACTTC	CASSLDRLTYEQYF
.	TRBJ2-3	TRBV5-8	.	TGTGCCAGCGGACAGCCTTCCACAGATACGCAGTATTTT	CASGQPSTDTQYF
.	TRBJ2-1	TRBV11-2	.	TGTGCCAGCAGCGCCGTCCGCTCCTACAATGAGCAGTTCTTC	CASSAVRSYNEQFF
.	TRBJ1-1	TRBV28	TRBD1	TGTGCCAGCAGTCAATTGACAGGGGTGAACACTGAAGCTTTCTTT	CASSQLTGVNTEAFF
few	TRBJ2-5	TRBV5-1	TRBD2	TGCGCCAGCAGCGAGCTAGCGGGGGGCCCCCGCCAAGAGACCCAGTACTTC	CASSELAGGPRQETQYF
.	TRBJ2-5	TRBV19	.	TGTGCCAGTAGTACTTATAGGGGGAGCCGTGAAGGGGGGCAGAGAGAGACCCAGTACTTC	CASSTYRGSREGGQRETQYF
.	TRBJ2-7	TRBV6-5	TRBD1	TGTGCCAGCACCGACGGAGGACAGGGTCCCTACGAGCAGTACTTC	CASTDGGQGPYEQYF
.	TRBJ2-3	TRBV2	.	TGTGCCAGCAGTGGGGATGATACGCAGTATTTT	CASSGDDTQYF
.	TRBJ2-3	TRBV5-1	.	TGCGCCAGCAGCTTGGAGGGTATTAGCTTGGATACGCAGTATTTT	CASSLEGISLDTQYF
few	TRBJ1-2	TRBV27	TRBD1	TGTGCCAGCAGTCGAACAGGGGTCGGCTACACCTTC	CASSRTGVGYTF
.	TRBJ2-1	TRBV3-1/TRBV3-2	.	TGTGCCAGCAGCCAAGGGACGGCCTCATATGAGCAGTTCTTC	CASSQGTASYEQFF
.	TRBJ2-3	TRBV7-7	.	TGTGCCAGCAGCTTCCAAAGGACAGATACGCAGTATTTT	CASSFQRTDTQYF
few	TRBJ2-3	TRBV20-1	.	TGCAGTGCCGAAGAGGGGGATACGCAGTATTTT	CSAEEGDTQYF
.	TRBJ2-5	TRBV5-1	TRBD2	TGCGCCAGCAGCTTGACACTTTTAGCGGGTGGGACCCAAGAGACCCAGTACTTC	CASSLTLLAGGTQETQYF
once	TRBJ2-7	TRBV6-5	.	TGTGCCAGCAGTTTGGGGACATACTACGAGCAGTACTTC	CASSLGTYYEQYF
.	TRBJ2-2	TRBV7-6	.	TGTGCCAGCAGCTCGCAGGGGGGAGAGGGCACCGGGGAGCTGTTTTTT	CASSSQGGEGTGELFF
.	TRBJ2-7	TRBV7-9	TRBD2	TGTGCCAGCAGCTTGGGATCCGGGACTAGCGGGATGTACTTC	CASSLGSGTSGMYF
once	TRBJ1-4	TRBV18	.	TGTGCCAGCTCACCGCCTAGCACGGCCCTTAATGAAAAACTGTTTTTT	CASSPPSTALNEKLFF
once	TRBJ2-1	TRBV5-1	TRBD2	TGCGCCAGCAGCCCGGGACTAACCAACAATGAGCAGTTCTTC	CASSPGLTNNEQFF
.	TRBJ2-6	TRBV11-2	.	TGTGCCAGCAGCTTAGATTTGGTGTACTCTGGGGCCAACGTCCTGACTTTC	CASSLDLVYSGANVLTF
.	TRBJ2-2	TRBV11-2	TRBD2	TGTGCCAGCAGTCTAGCGGGAGTTCAGGGGACCGGGGAGCTGTTTTTT	CASSLAGVQGTGELFF
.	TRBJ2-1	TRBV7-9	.	TGTGCCAGCAGCTTAGCAGATGGGACAATCTCCTACAATGAGCAGTTCTTC	CASSLADGTISYNEQFF
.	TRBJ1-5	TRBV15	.	TGTGCCACCAGCAGAGATGGAGAGAGTCAGCCCCAGCATTTT	CATSRDGESQPQHF
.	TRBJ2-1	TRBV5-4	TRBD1	TGTGCCAGCAGCTTCACGTTGACAGGGGGCTCCTACAATGAGCAGTTCTTC	CASSFTLTGGSYNEQFF
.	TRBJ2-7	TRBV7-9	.	TGTGCCAGCAGCCCCATGAGGGAGCAGTACTTC	CASSPMREQYF
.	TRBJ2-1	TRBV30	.	TGTGCCTGGAGGTTCGGCGGGGAGTCGTTTGAGGATGAGCAGTTCTTC	CAWRFGGESFEDEQFF
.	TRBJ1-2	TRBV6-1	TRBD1	TGTGCCAGCAGTGAAGGCCAGGGGGATGGCTACACCTTC	CASSEGQGDGYTF
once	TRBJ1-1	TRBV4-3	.	TGCGCCAGCAGCCAAGCAGGGCTCGGCACTGAAGCTTTCTTT	CASSQAGLGTEAFF
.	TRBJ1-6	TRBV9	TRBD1	TGTGCCAGCAGCCCACATAGGGGGCTCGGGGATTCACCCCTCCACTTT	CASSPHRGLGDSPLHF
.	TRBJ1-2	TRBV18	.	TGTGCCAGCTCACCCGAGGGGGGCCTGTATGGCTACACCTTC	CASSPEGGLYGYTF
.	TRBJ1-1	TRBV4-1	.	TGCGCCAGCAGCCAACCGACAGGCAACACTGAAGCTTTCTTT	CASSQPTGNTEAFF
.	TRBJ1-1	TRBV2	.	TGTGCCAGCAGAGAATCAGGCCCACTGAACACTGAAGCTTTCTTT	CASRESGPLNTEAFF
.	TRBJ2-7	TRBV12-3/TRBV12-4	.	TGTGCCAGCAGCCTAAACTACGAGCAGTACTTC	CASSLNYEQYF
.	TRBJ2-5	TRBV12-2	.	TGTGCAAGTCGCTTGGCCTTTGGGCCCCAAGAGACCCAGTACTTC	CASRLAFGPQETQYF
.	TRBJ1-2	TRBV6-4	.	TGTGCCAGCAGTGACACGAAGAAAGGAAACTATGGCTACACCTTC	CASSDTKKGNYGYTF
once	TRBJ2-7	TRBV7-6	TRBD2	TGTGCCAGCAGCTTAGGGGTGGCGGGGGGGCATGAGCAGTACTTC	CASSLGVAGGHEQYF
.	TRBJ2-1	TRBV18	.	TGTGCCAGCTCACCAACAGGGTCCTACAATGAGCAGTTCTTC	CASSPTGSYNEQFF
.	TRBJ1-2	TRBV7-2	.	TGTGCCAGCAGCTTAGAATACGGACCCAATTATGGCTACACCTTC	CASSLEYGPNYGYTF
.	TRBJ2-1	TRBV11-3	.	TGTGCCAGCAGCTCAGGGCTAGGAATTGAGCAGTTCTTC	CASSSGLGIEQFF